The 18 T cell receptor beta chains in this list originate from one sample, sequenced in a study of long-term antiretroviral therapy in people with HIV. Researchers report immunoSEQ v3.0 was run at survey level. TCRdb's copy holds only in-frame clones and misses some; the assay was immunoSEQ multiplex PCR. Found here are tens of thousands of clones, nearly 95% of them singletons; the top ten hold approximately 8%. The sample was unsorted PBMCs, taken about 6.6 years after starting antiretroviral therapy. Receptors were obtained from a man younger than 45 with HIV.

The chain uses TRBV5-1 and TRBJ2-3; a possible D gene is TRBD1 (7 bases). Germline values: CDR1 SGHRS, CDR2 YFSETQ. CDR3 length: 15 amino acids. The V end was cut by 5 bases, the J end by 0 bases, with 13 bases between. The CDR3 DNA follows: TGCGCCAGCAGTCAGGGGGGACTGAGCACAGATACGCAGTATTTT. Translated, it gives CASSQGGLSTDTQYF.

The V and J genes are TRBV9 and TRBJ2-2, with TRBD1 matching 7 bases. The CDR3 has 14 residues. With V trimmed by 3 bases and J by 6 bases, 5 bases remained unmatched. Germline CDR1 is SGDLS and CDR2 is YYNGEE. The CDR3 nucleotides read TGTGCCAGCAGCGGACAGGGATCCTCCGGGGAGCTGTTTTTT. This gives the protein CASSGQGSSGELFF. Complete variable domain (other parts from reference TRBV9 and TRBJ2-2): DSGVTQTPKHLITATGQRVTLRCSPRSGDLSVYWYQQSLDQGLQFLIQYYNGEERAKGNILERFSAQQFPDLHSELNLSSLELGDSALYFCASSGQGSSGELFFGEGSRLTVL.

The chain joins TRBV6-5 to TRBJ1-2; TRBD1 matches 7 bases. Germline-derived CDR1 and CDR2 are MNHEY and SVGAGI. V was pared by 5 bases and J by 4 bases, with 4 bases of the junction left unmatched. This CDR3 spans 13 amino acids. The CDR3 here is CASSEDRLYGYTF. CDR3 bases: TGTGCCAGCAGTGAGGACAGGCTCTATGGCTACACCTTC.

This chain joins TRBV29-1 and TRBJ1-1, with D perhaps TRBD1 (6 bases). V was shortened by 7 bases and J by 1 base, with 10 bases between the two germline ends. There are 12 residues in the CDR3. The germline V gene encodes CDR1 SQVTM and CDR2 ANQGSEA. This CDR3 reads CSAGHKNTEAFF. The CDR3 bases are TGCAGCGCGGGACACAAGAACACTGAAGCTTTCTTT.

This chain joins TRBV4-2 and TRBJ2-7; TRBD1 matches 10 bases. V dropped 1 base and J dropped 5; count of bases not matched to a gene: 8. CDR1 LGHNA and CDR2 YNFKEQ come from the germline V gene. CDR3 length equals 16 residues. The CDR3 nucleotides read TGTGCCAGCAGCCAAGGTGAGGGACAGGGGAGCGACGAGCAGTACTTC. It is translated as CASSQGEGQGSDEQYF.

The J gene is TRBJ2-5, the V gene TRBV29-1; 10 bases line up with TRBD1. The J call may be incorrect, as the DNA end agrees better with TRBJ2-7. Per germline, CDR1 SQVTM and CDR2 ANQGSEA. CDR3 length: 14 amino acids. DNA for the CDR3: TGCAGCGTAGTAAGACAGGGGGCGCAGTCCGAGCAGTACTTC. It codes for CSVVRQGAQSEQYF.

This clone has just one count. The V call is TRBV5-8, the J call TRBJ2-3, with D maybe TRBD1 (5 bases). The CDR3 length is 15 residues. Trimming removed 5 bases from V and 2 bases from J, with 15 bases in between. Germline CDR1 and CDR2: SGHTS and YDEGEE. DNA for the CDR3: TGTGCCAGCAGTTTAGGCACAGGACCCACAGATACGCAGTATTTT. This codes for CASSLGTGPTDTQYF.

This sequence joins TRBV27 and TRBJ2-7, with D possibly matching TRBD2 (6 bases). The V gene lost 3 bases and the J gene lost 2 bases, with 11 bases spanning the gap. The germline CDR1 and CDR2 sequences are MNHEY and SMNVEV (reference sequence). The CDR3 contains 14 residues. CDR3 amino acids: CASSFEGLTYEQYF. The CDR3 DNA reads TGTGCCAGCAGTTTCGAGGGACTCACCTACGAGCAGTACTTC.

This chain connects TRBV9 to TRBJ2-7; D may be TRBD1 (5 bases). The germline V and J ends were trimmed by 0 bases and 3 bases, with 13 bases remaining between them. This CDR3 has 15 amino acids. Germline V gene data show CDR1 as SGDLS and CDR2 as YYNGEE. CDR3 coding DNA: TGTGCCAGCAGCGTAGGGACATTACTCAACTACGAGCAGTACTTC. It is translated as CASSVGTLLNYEQYF.

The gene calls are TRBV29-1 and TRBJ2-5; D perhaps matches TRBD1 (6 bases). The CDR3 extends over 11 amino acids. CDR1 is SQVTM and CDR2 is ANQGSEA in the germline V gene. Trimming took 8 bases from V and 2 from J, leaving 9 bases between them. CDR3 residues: CSIGQQETQYF. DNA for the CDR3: TGCAGCATAGGACAGCAAGAGACCCAGTACTTC.

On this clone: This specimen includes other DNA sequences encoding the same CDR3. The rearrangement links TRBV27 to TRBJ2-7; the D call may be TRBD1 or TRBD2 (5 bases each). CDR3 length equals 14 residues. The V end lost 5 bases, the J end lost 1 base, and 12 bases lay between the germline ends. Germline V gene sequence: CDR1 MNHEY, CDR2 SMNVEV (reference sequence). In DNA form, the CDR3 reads TGTGCCAGCAGTCTAACTGGGGGTTCCTACGAGCAGTACTTC. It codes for CASSLTGGSYEQYF.

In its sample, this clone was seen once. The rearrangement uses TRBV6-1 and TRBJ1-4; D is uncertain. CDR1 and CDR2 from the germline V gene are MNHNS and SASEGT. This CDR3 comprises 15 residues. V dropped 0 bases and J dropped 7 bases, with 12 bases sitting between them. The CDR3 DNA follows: TGTGCCAGCAGTGAAGCGAGGTCCGGGTCTGAAAAACTGTTTTTT. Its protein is CASSEARSGSEKLFF.

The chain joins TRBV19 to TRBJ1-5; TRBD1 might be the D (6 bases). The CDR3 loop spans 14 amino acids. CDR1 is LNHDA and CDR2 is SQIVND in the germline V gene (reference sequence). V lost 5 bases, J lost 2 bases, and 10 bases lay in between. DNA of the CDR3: TGTGCCAGTAGTGGGGGGGCTGGCAATCAGCCCCAGCATTTT. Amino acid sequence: CASSGGAGNQPQHF.

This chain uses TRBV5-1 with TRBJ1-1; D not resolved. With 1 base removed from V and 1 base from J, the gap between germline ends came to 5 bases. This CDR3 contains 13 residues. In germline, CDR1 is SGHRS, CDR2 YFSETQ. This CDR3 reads CASSLIPNTEAFF. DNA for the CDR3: TGCGCCAGCAGCTTGATTCCGAACACTGAAGCTTTCTTT.

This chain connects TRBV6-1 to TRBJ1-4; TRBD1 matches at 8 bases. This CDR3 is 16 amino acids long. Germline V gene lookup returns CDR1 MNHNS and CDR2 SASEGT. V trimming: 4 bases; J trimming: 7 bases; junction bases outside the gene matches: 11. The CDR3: CASSVDRTGQGEKLFF. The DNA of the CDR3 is TGTGCCAGCAGTGTAGATCGGACAGGGCAGGGTGAAAAACTGTTTTTT.

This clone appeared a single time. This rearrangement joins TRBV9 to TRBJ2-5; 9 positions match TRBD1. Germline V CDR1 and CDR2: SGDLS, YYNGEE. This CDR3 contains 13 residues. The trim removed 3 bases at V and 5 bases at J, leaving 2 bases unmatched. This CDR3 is CASSGQGDETQYF. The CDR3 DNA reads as TGTGCCAGCAGCGGACAGGGGGACGAGACCCAGTACTTC.

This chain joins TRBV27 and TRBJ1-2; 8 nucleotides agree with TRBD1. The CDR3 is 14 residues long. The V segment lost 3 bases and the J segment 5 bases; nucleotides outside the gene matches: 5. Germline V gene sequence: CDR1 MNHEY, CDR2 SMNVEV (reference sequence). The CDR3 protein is CASSFDRGKYGYTF. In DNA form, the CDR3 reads TGTGCCAGCAGTTTCGACAGGGGCAAGTATGGCTACACCTTC.

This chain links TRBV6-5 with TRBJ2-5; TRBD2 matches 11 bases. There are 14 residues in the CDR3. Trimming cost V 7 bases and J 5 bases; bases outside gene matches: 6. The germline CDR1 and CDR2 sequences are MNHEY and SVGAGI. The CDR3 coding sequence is TGTGCCAGCACGGGACTAGCGGACCCGGAGACCCAGTACTTC. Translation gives CASTGLADPETQYF.